This T cell receptor beta chain originates from a study of CD8 T cells in Susac syndrome. The authors negatively isolated CD8+ and CD4+ T cells and FACS-enriched TEMRA cells. This clonotype has a single count. When the RNA was reverse transcribed, random hexamers were used with an input of roughly 0.45 to 1 ug. MiXCR was run by TCRdb on the immunoSEQ multiplex PCR reads, yielding one entry per CDR3 protein. The data show under 200,000 distinct CDR3 sequences, about 95% seen once. Germline CDR1 reads SGDLS; CDR2 reads YYNGEE. The CDR3 has 16 residues. V was clipped by 0 bases and J by 1 base, with 11 bases between them.

The genes are TRBV9 and TRBJ2-4, with D tentatively TRBD2 (5 bases). The specimen sequenced was CD8+ T cells from PBMCs. The TCR sequence derives from a human donor with multiple sclerosis. Here the CDR3 reads CASSVGGGLAKNIQYF. CDR3 DNA: TGTGCCAGCAGCGTAGGAGGCGGGTTGGCCAAAAACATTCAGTACTTC.